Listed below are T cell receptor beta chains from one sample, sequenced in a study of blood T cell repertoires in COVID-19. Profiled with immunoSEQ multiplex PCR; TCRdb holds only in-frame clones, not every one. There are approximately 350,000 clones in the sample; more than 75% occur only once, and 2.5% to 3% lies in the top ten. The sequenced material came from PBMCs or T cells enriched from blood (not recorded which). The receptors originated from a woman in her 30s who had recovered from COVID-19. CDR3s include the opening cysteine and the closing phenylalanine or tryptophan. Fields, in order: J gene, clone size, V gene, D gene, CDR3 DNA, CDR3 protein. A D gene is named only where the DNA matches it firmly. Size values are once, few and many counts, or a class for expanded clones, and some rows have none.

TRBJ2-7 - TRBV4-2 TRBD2 TGTGCCAGCAGCCATAGACTAGCGGGAGGGGTCAGCTACGAGCAGTACTTC CASSHRLAGGVSYEQYF
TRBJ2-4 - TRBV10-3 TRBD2 TGTGCCATCAGTGAGTCGACTAGCGGAAACATTCAGTACTTC CAISESTSGNIQYF
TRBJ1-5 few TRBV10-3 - TGTGCCATCAGTCAGGGTCTCAATCAGCCCCAGCATTTT CAISQGLNQPQHF
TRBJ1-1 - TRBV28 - TGTGCCAGCAGCGAGACCAGGTTAGCTTTCTTT CASSETRLAFF
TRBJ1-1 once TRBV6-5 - TGTGCCAGCAGTTCTATGACAGTGAACACTGAAGCTTTCTTT CASSSMTVNTEAFF
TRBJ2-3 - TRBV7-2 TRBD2 TGTGCCAGCAGCTTAGAGAGGCGGGAGGGCTACCGCACAGATACGCAGTATTTT CASSLERREGYRTDTQYF
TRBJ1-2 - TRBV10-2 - TGCGCCAGCAGTGATAATCTCGGTTCTAACTATGGCTACACCTTC CASSDNLGSNYGYTF
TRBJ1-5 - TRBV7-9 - TGTGCCAGCAGCTTCAGTAATAGCAATCAGCCCCAGCATTTT CASSFSNSNQPQHF
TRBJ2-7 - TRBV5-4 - TGTGCCAGCGAAACGAACGGGGTCTACGAGCAGTACTTC CASETNGVYEQYF
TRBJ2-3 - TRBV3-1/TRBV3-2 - TGTGCCAGCAGCCAAAGGGGGGGTTGGCCAGATACGCAGTATTTT CASSQRGGWPDTQYF
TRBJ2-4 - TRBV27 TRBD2 TGTGCCAGCAGTTTATCCCTAGCGGGAGCCAAAAACATTCAGTACTTC CASSLSLAGAKNIQYF
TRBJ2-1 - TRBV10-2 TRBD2 TGCGCCAGCAGTGAGTCTTTAGCGGGGGGCCACAATGAGCAGTTCTTC CASSESLAGGHNEQFF
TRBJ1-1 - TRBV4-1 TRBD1 TGCGCCAGCAGCCAAGCCGGGACAGGGAACACTGAAGCTTTCTTT CASSQAGTGNTEAFF
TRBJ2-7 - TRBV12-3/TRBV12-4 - TGTGCCAGCAGTTTCTCTAGTGGCGCCGAGCAGTACTTC CASSFSSGAEQYF
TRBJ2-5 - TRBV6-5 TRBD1 TGTGCCAGCAGGACCCGGGACAGGGGTTATGAGACCCAGTACTTC CASRTRDRGYETQYF
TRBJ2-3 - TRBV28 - TGTGCCAGCAGTTTATTAGCTGCCCGCACAGATACGCAGTATTTT CASSLLAARTDTQYF
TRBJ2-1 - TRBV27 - TGTGCCAGCGGGGGGAACAGGGGACGTTTCCATGAGCAGTTCTTC CASGGNRGRFHEQFF
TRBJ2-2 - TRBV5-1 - TGCGCCAGCAGCTTGGCTAATCTCGACACCGGGGAGCTGTTTTTT CASSLANLDTGELFF
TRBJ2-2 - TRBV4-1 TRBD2 TGCGCCAGCAGCCAACGGCGGGAGGGTCCCGGGGAGCTGTTTTTT CASSQRREGPGELFF
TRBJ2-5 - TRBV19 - TGTGCCAGTAGTTGGGGCTGGATCCAGTACTTC CASSWGWIQYF
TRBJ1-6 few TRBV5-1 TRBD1 TGCGCCAGCAGCTCGGGACAGTCCTATAATTCACCCCTCCACTTT CASSSGQSYNSPLHF
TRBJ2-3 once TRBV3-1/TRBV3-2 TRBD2 TGTGCCAGCAGCCAAGATTGGGCGGGAGGCACAGATACGCAGTATTTT CASSQDWAGGTDTQYF
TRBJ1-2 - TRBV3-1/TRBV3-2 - TGTGCCAGCAGAGCGGACAGCAACTATGGCTACACCTTC CASRADSNYGYTF
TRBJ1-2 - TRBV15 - TGTGCCACCAGCGGCTACCTAGGCGGCTACACCTTC CATSGYLGGYTF
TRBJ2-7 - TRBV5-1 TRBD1 TGCGCCAGCAGCTTGGCCCCCAGGGGGTCGGACGAGCAGTACTTC CASSLAPRGSDEQYF
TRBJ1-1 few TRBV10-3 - TGTGCCATCAGTGACAGGTTCCCTGAAGCTTTCTTT CAISDRFPEAFF
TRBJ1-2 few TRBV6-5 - TGTGCCAGCAGCAGGACAGAAGCAGACTATGGCTACACCTTC CASSRTEADYGYTF
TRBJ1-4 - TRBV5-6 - TGTGCCAGCAGCCGGAGGGGGGGGACGGAACTGTTTTTT CASSRRGGTELFF
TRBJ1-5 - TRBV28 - TGTGCCAGCACCCTTGAGGATCAGCCCCAGCATTTT CASTLEDQPQHF
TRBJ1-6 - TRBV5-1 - TGCGCCAGCAGCTTAAGGGGCGAGAATTCACCCCTCCACTTT CASSLRGENSPLHF
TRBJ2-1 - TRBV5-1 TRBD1 TGCGCCAGCAGCCCGGGACAGGGGGTTCCCTACAATGAGCAGTTCTTC CASSPGQGVPYNEQFF
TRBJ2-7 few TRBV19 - TGTGCCAGTAGTATAGGCGGTCCGGTTCGCTACGAGCAGTACTTC CASSIGGPVRYEQYF
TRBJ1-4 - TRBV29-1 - TGCAGCGTTCACACAGGGTCTAATGAAAAACTGTTTTTT CSVHTGSNEKLFF
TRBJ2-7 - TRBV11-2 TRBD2 TGTGCCAGCAGCTTAGAAGTCGGGGGGGCCTACGAGCAGTACTTC CASSLEVGGAYEQYF
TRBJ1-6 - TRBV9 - TGTGCCAGCAGCGGGCGGGGAGTTTACTCACCCCTCCACTTT CASSGRGVYSPLHF
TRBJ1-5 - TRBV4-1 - TGCGCCAGCAGCCAACGGGGAGAGAGCAATCAGCCCCAGCATTTT CASSQRGESNQPQHF
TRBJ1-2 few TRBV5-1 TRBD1 TGCGCCAGCAGTTCAGGACAGGGGGACTATGGCTACACCTTC CASSSGQGDYGYTF
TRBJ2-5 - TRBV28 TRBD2 TGTGCCAGCAGGACTAGCGGGAGTGGTGAGACCCAGTACTTC CASRTSGSGETQYF
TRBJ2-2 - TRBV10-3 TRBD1 TGTGCCATCACGCGGACAGGGGTTGACGGGGAGCTGTTTTTT CAITRTGVDGELFF
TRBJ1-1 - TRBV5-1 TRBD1 TGCGCCAGCAGCGAAGCCGGGACAGACAACACTGAAGCTTTCTTT CASSEAGTDNTEAFF
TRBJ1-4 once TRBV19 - TGTGCCAGTAGTAAACAGTTGGGTGAAAAACTGTTTTTT CASSKQLGEKLFF
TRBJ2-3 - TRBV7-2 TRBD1 TGTGCCAGCAGCTGGAAACAGGGGTCCACAGATACGCAGTATTTT CASSWKQGSTDTQYF
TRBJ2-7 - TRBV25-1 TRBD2 TGTGCCAGCAGTGCCCCGGGGGGGGCCCGACCTGGCGAGCAGTACTTC CASSAPGGARPGEQYF
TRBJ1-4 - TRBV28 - TGTGCCAGCACCAGACCCCAGGTTTTCGGAAAACTGTTTTTT CASTRPQVFGKLFF
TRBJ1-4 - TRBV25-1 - TGTGCCAGCAGTGAAGGCAGGGTTGCCACTAATGAAAAACTGTTTTTT CASSEGRVATNEKLFF
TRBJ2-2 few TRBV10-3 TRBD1 TGTGCCATCAGTGGGACAGGGGGCCGCACCGGGGAGCTGTTTTTT CAISGTGGRTGELFF
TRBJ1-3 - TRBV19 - TGTGCCAGTGGAGGCAGTTCTGGAAACACCATATATTTT CASGGSSGNTIYF
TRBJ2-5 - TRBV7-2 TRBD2 TGTGCCAGCAGCGCCCGGCGGGAGCCTCAAGAGACCCAGTACTTC CASSARREPQETQYF
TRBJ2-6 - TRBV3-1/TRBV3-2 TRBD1 TGTGCCAGCAGCCAGGGGGACAGGATCTCTGGGGCCAACGTCCTGACTTTC CASSQGDRISGANVLTF
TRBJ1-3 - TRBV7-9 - TGTGCCAGCAGCTTAGGTCAGGGGCCTGGAAACACCATATATTTT CASSLGQGPGNTIYF